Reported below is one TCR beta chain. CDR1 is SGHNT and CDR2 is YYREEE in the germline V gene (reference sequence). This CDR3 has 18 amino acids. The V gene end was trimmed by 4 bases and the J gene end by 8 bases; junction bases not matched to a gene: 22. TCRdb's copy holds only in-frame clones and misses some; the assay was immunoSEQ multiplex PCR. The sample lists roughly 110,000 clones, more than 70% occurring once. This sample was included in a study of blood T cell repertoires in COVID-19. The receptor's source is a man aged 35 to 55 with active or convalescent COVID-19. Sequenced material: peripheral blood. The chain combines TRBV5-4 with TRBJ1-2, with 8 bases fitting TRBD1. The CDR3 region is CASSPTLRDRPPVWGYTF. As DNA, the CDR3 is TGTGCCAGCAGCCCGACCCTCCGGGACAGGCCCCCGGTCTGGGGCTACACCTTC. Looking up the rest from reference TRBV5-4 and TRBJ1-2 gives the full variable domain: ETGVTQSPTHLIKTRGQQVTLRCSSQSGHNTVSWYQQALGQGPQFIFQYYREEENGRGNFPPRFSGLQFPNYSSELNVNALELDDSALYLCASSPTLRDRPPVWGYTFGSGTRLTVV.